This T cell receptor beta chain emerged from a study of blood T cell repertoires in COVID-19. Study overall: Both acute and convalescent COVID-19 samples were obtained from the United States, Italy and Spain.

Germline V gene data show CDR1 as MDHEN and CDR2 as SYDVKM. The V segment lost 5 bases and the J segment 6 bases; nucleotides outside the gene matches: 8. The CDR3 covers 14 residues. A Seattle source enrolled patients during active infection and followed them longitudinally. Original processing notes: How many nucleated cells were present was estimated from reference gene primer amplification. Some clones are missing from TCRdb's copy, which holds only in-frame ones; the method was immunoSEQ multiplex PCR. From that table come the V and J calls and clone size; the DNA was used to work out D and trimming. The sample holds 100,000 to 150,000 clones, roughly nine tenths seen once.

The sequenced sample was peripheral blood. The clonotype originates from a man between 60 and 75 years old with COVID-19, enrolled during active disease. The rearrangement joins TRBV28 to TRBJ2-7; 9 bases are shared with TRBD1. CDR3 bases: TGTGCCAGCAGTATACCGGGACAGGGAGGCGAGCAGTACTTC. Its translation: CASSIPGQGGEQYF.